This T cell receptor beta chain was captured in a study of CD8+CD57+ T cells in acquired aplastic anemia. Overall study results and limits: Patients and controls had in common 25 to 35 CD8+ CDR3 sequences.

A remark on this clonotype: Its specificity is not known.

The CDR3 is 15 amino acids. Trimming removed 0 bases from V and 4 bases from J, with 13 bases in between. Germline assignment: CDR1 ENHRY and CDR2 SYGVKD. TCR beta VDJ and CDR3 profiles were obtained from a genomic DNA template. TCRdb independently ran MiXCR on the reads; one entry per CDR3 protein. The data hold approximately 250,000 distinct CDR3 sequences, with roughly 80% observed a single time. Sequencing was done on patients that had shown CD8+CD57+ cell expansion by flow cytometry. This sequence originates from a human donor with aplastic anemia. Sequencing was done on a sample of sorted CD4+, CD8+, or CD8+CD57+ T cells (not recorded which) from PBMCs. The V and J genes are TRBV10-3 and TRBJ2-7; D possibly uses TRBD1 or TRBD2 (6 bases each). The CDR3 loop reads CAISESSGAVYEQYF. The CDR3 DNA reads as TGTGCCATCAGTGAGTCCTCGGGGGCGGTATACGAGCAGTACTTC.